Each of the 32 T cell receptor beta chains below was sequenced from the same sample in a study of glioma-infiltrating T cells. Using RNA template, CDR3s of TCR alpha and beta were amplified with iRepertoire arm-PCR. TCRdb processed the multiplex PCR reads anew with MiXCR; each CDR3 protein has one entry. This table holds approximately 190,000 distinct CDR3 sequences, 25% to 35% found once. The material sequenced was glioma tissue, nonneoplastic brain tissue, or PBMCs (not recorded which). These receptors originate from a human donor with low-grade glioma or glioblastoma, undergoing nonglioma brain surgery, or in good health (not recorded which).

The chain uses TRBV6-1 and TRBJ2-1, with TRBD1 as a possible D gene (6 bases). V lost 6 bases and J lost 2, with 14 bases in between. The germline V gene has CDR1 MNHNS and CDR2 SASEGT. The CDR3 extends over 15 amino acids. The DNA for the CDR3 is TGTGCCAGCAGCTTGGTGGGACAACCCTACAATGAGCAGTTCTTC. It codes for CASSLVGQPYNEQFF.

This clonotype was seen at least ten times. J is TRBJ2-7 and V is TRBV18, with D perhaps matching TRBD1 (6 bases). The germline V gene encodes CDR1 KGHSH and CDR2 LQKENI. The ends were cut back, 6 bases at V and 3 bases at J, with 15 bases in the middle. The CDR3 loop spans 14 amino acids. DNA of the CDR3: TGTGCCAGCTCCCCGGGACACCCAGGCTACGAGCAGTACTTC. It codes for CASSPGHPGYEQYF.

This clonotype has at least ten counts. The chain has TRBV6-1 and TRBJ2-7; maybe TRBD2 (5 bases). Trimming left V 6 bases short and J 3 bases short, with 15 bases between. The CDR3 runs to 14 residues. Germline V gene sequence: CDR1 MNHNS, CDR2 SASEGT. CDR3 residues: CASRSSGALYEQYF. The CDR3 DNA reads TGTGCCAGCAGATCCAGCGGAGCCCTCTACGAGCAGTACTTC.

Many counts were recorded for this clonotype. This chain uses TRBV18 with TRBJ2-3; 13 nucleotides align to TRBD2. The CDR3 has 16 residues. V lost 4 bases, J lost 3 bases, and 4 bases stayed unmatched. Germline V lookup: CDR1 KGHSH, CDR2 LQKENI. CDR3 region: CASSLRTSGSTDTQYF. The DNA for the CDR3 is TGTGCCAGCTCACTGCGGACTAGCGGGAGTACAGATACGCAGTATTTT.

This rearrangement joins TRBV3-1 to TRBJ2-1; D may be TRBD1 (5 bases). Germline assignment: CDR1 LGHDT and CDR2 YNNKEL (reference sequence). Deletions cut 7 bases from V and 0 bases from J, with 13 bases between. This CDR3 comprises 15 residues. The CDR3 bases are TGTGCCAGCATCCGACAGTGGAGCTCCTACAATGAGCAGTTCTTC. Amino acids: CASIRQWSSYNEQFF.

This clonotype has a count of ten or more. The chain has TRBV25-1 and TRBJ1-1; a possible D gene is TRBD1 (5 bases). V was trimmed by 0 bases and J by 4 bases, leaving 18 bases between them. Germline V gene sequence: CDR1 MGHDK, CDR2 SYGVNS. CDR3 length: 17 residues. This CDR3 reads CASSEYGWRGAGTEAFF. CDR3 in DNA: TGTGCCAGCAGTGAATACGGTTGGAGAGGGGCGGGCACTGAAGCTTTCTTT. Variable domain in full (rest from reference TRBV25-1 and TRBJ1-1): EADIYQTPRYLVIGTGKKITLECSQTMGHDKMYWYQQDPGMELHLIHYSYGVNSTEKGDLSSESTVSRIRTEHFPLTLESARPSHTSQYLCASSEYGWRGAGTEAFFGQGTRLTVV.

The rearrangement uses TRBV19 and TRBJ2-5; TRBD2 matches 7 bases. CDR3 size: 11 residues. Trimming took 11 bases from V and 7 from J; bases not matched to a gene: 7. Looked up from germline, CDR1 is LNHDA and CDR2 is SQIVND (reference sequence). In DNA form, the CDR3 reads TGTGCCTCCAAGGGGAGGGGGACCCAGTACTTC. It translates to CASKGRGTQYF.

In its sample, this clonotype was seen a few times. The rearrangement uses TRBV4-2 and TRBJ1-2; 10 positions match TRBD1. The CDR3 contains 14 residues. J was trimmed by 8 bases and V by 5 bases; bases with no gene match: 8. Germline CDR1 LGHNA, CDR2 YNFKEQ. The CDR3 region is CASSKGQGIWGYTF. The CDR3 nucleotides are TGTGCCAGCAGCAAGGGACAGGGGATTTGGGGCTACACCTTC.

This clonotype was detected ten times or more. The chain employs TRBV7-9 and TRBJ1-5, with D unclear. Germline loops: CDR1 SEHNR, CDR2 FQNEAQ (reference sequence). V was trimmed by 4 bases and J by 4 bases, leaving 5 bases between them. The CDR3 contains 12 residues. CDR3 sequence reads: CASSWHNQPQHF. In nucleotides, the CDR3 is TGTGCCAGCAGCTGGCATAATCAGCCCCAGCATTTT. The whole variable domain, filled in from reference TRBV7-9 and TRBJ1-5, reads DTGVSQNPRHKITKRGQNVTFRCDPISEHNRLYWYRQTLGQGPEFLTYFQNEAQLEKSRLLSDRFSAERPKGSFSTLEIQRTEQGDSAMYLCASSWHNQPQHFGDGTRLSIL.

V is TRBV7-2 and J is TRBJ1-1; D ambiguous. The V end lost 5 bases, the J end lost 6 bases, and 25 bases lay between the germline ends. The CDR3 has 17 amino acids. Germline CDR1 is SGHTA and CDR2 is FQGNSA. CDR3 protein: CASSRNAIGIAGPEAFF. The DNA for the CDR3 is TGTGCCAGCAGCCGAAACGCAATTGGGATCGCCGGGCCTGAAGCTTTCTTT.

This clonotype was recorded many times. The chain links TRBV28 to TRBJ2-4; 8 bases line up with TRBD1. The junction had 1 base not matched to a gene; V was cut back by 3 bases and J by 6 bases. In germline, CDR1 is MDHEN, CDR2 SYDVKM. The CDR3 is 13 residues long. The CDR3 DNA is TGTGCCAGCAGTTTCACAGGGGGAAACATTCAGTACTTC. It specifies CASSFTGGNIQYF.

This clonotype was recorded at least ten times. The chain links TRBV6-1 to TRBJ2-7; the match to TRBD1 covers 11 bases. Germline V gene sequence: CDR1 MNHNS, CDR2 SASEGT. The CDR3 consists of 15 residues. The ends lost 5 bases at V and 4 bases at J; junction bases unmatched: 7. CDR3 sequence reads: CASSLDRGQAYEQYF. The CDR3 coding sequence is TGTGCCAGCAGTTTGGACAGGGGGCAGGCGTACGAGCAGTACTTC.

The chain is built from TRBV6-6 and TRBJ2-5, with 12 bases aligning to TRBD2. Germline CDR1 MNHNY, CDR2 SVGAGI (reference sequence). This CDR3 has 17 amino acids. With 5 bases clipped from V and 2 bases from J, the junction kept 9 bases outside the gene matches. This chain's CDR3 is CASSTRTSGILQETQYF. CDR3 DNA: TGTGCCAGCAGTACCAGGACTAGCGGGATACTACAAGAGACCCAGTACTTC.

This clonotype has a count of ten or more. V is TRBV28 and J is TRBJ2-1; a possible D gene is TRBD2 (6 bases). CDR1 and CDR2 (germline): MDHEN, SYDVKM. Trimming shortened V by 5 bases and J by 5 bases, and 19 bases separated the two germline ends. There are 16 residues in the CDR3. The CDR3 here is CASSTRGTGDDNEQFF. CDR3 nucleotide sequence: TGTGCCAGCAGTACCCGGGGGACGGGCGACGACAATGAGCAGTTCTTC.

In its sample, this clonotype was seen many times. The chain employs TRBV20-1 and TRBJ2-3; D might be TRBD2 (5 bases). Per the germline V gene, CDR1 is DFQATT and CDR2 is SNEGSKA (reference sequence). The V end lost 4 bases, the J end lost 0 bases, and 14 bases lay between the germline ends. This CDR3 has 15 residues. The CDR3 bases are TGCAGTGCTACAGACCGGACTTCTAGCACAGATACGCAGTATTTT. Translation: CSATDRTSSTDTQYF.

This clonotype was detected ten times or more. This chain joins TRBV20-1 and TRBJ2-1; TRBD2 agrees at 8 bases. There are 15 residues in the CDR3. V lost 0 bases, J lost 9 bases, and 10 bases stayed unmatched. Germline values: CDR1 DFQATT, CDR2 SNEGSKA (reference sequence). The CDR3 loop reads CSARDPGTSVGEQFF. The CDR3 DNA sequence: TGCAGTGCTAGAGATCCCGGGACTAGTGTCGGTGAGCAGTTCTTC.

This clonotype was counted ten times or more. The chain combines TRBV7-8 with TRBJ1-3; no firm D call. The germline gives CDR1 SGHVS, CDR2 FQNEAQ. The CDR3 spans 11 residues. V shed 5 bases and J shed 7 bases, with 6 bases lying between them. The chain's CDR3 is CASSVGNTIYF. The CDR3 coding sequence is TGTGCCAGCAGCGTAGGGAACACCATATATTTT.

This clonotype has a handful of counts. The chain carries TRBV7-2 and TRBJ2-2; 9 positions match TRBD2. Trimming cost V 4 bases and J 5 bases; bases outside gene matches: 5. The CDR3 covers 15 residues. CDR1 and CDR2 (germline): SGHTA, FQGNSA. The CDR3 sequence: CASSSLAGETGELFF. CDR3 sequence (DNA): TGTGCCAGCAGCTCCTTAGCGGGAGAAACCGGGGAGCTGTTTTTT.

Points on this clonotype: Being one base from a much bigger clone, this may be a read error. The chain carries TRBV29-1 and TRBJ2-7; D tentatively fits TRBD1 or TRBD2 (5 bases each). Germline values: CDR1 SQVTM, CDR2 ANQGSEA. The CDR3 contains 13 residues. The chain's CDR3 is CIVETGTPYEQYF. The CDR3 DNA is TGCATCGTTGAGACCGGGACGCCCTACGAGCAGTACTTC.

Comment on this clonotype: A read error may be the cause here, since a much bigger clone is one base away. The chain is built from TRBV19 and TRBJ1-2, with D tentatively TRBD1 (5 bases). V was clipped by 8 bases and J by 7 bases, with 17 bases between them. CDR3 length equals 13 residues. The germline CDR1 and CDR2 sequences are LNHDA and SQIVND (reference sequence). The CDR3 sequence: CASSNAFRGGYTF. Here the CDR3 DNA reads TGTGCCAGTTCAAACGCTTTTAGGGGTGGCTACACCTTC.

Comment on this clonotype: A single base separates this from a much larger clone, so it may be a read error. The rearrangement joins TRBV5-1 to TRBJ2-3; 9 nucleotides agree with TRBD1. The V gene end was trimmed by 5 bases and the J gene end by 4 bases; junction bases not matched to a gene: 14. Germline V gene sequence: CDR1 SGHRS, CDR2 YFSETQ. The CDR3 covers 17 residues. CDR3 DNA sequence: TGCGCCAGCAGGTCTTCCCCCGGGACAGGGAGCGCAGATACGCAGTATTTT. Translated, it gives CASRSSPGTGSADTQYF.

This clonotype showed up many times. The genes are TRBV7-2 and TRBJ2-7, with a possible D match to TRBD2 (5 bases). This CDR3 region has 13 residues. The V end lost 5 bases, the J end lost 3 bases, and 11 bases lay between the germline ends. The germline gives CDR1 SGHTA, CDR2 FQGNSA. The DNA for the CDR3 is TGTGCCAGCAGCCCCTGGCGGGTCTACGAGCAGTACTTC. This sequence encodes CASSPWRVYEQYF.

This clonotype was detected ten times or more. This chain uses TRBV4-1 with TRBJ2-3; 12 nucleotides match TRBD2. CDR3 size: 16 residues. From germline, CDR1 is MGHRA and CDR2 YSYEKL. V trimming: 4 bases; J trimming: 4 bases; junction bases outside the gene matches: 6. The chain's CDR3 is CASSRRLAGAADTQYF. In nucleotides, the CDR3 is TGCGCCAGCAGCCGACGACTAGCGGGAGCGGCAGATACGCAGTATTTT.

V gene TRBV6-2 or TRBV6-3 combines with J gene TRBJ2-3, with 9 bases that match TRBD1. The CDR3 extends over 13 amino acids. V lost 6 bases and J lost 6; bases outside the gene matches: 4. Germline CDR1 MNHEY, CDR2 SVGEGT. In DNA form, the CDR3 reads TGTGCCAGCAGCTCGGACAGGGGCGATACGCAGTATTTT. Its protein product is CASSSDRGDTQYF.

In the case of this clonotype: A much larger clone lies one base from this, so it may be a read error. J is TRBJ2-1 and V is TRBV11-1; TRBD2 matches 7 bases. The CDR3 length is 17 residues. The junction had 19 bases not matched to a gene; V was cut back by 7 bases and J by 7 bases. Germline V CDR1 and CDR2: SGHAT, FQDESV (reference sequence). CDR3 nucleotide sequence: TGTGCCAGCACCTTTACTTATACGGGAGGTACGGGGAATGAGCAGTTCTTC. Translation: CASTFTYTGGTGNEQFF.

On this clonotype itself: A much larger clone is a single base away; this may be a read error. This chain joins TRBV7-2 and TRBJ1-3; D remains ambiguous. The CDR3 is made up of 15 amino acids. Between the trimmed V and J ends, which lost 1 base and 0 bases, there was a span of 7 bases. Germline V gene sequence: CDR1 SGHTA, CDR2 FQGNSA. The CDR3 sequence: CASSLGHVSGNTIYF. The DNA for the CDR3 is TGTGCCAGCAGCTTAGGACATGTCTCTGGAAACACCATATATTTT.

This clonotype was picked up many times. The chain has TRBV20-1 and TRBJ2-7; tentatively, D is TRBD1 or TRBD2 (6 bases each). The CDR3 spans 14 residues. The V and J ends lost 5 bases and 3 bases respectively, with 17 bases between them. CDR1 and CDR2 (germline): DFQATT, SNEGSKA (reference sequence). The CDR3 DNA follows: TGCAGTGCTCCGGGGGCGGGGCCCAACTACGAGCAGTACTTC. The encoded protein is CSAPGAGPNYEQYF.

As to this clonotype: Likely a read error: the CDR3 ends without its conserved phenylalanine or tryptophan. The V gene is TRBV27, the J gene TRBJ2-5; the D gene is possibly TRBD1 (5 bases). This CDR3 has 14 residues. Germline V gene data show CDR1 as MNHEY and CDR2 as SMNVEV (reference sequence). This CDR3 reads CASSSRVRQGTQYL. The CDR3 DNA reads as TGTGCCAGCAGTTCCAGGGTACGCCAAGGGACCCAGTACCTA.

This clonotype was detected many times. The rearrangement links TRBV7-9 to TRBJ1-2, with D unresolved. This CDR3 contains 16 residues. Trimming stripped 0 bases from V and 0 bases from J, with 11 bases between. CDR1 and CDR2 from the germline V gene are SEHNR and FQNEAQ (reference sequence). CDR3 coding DNA: TGTGCCAGCAGCTTAGCGCGGCTTACAGCTAACTATGGCTACACCTTC. Protein product: CASSLARLTANYGYTF. Together with reference TRBV7-9 and TRBJ1-2, the CDR3 gives the full variable domain: DTGVSQNPRHKITKRGQNVTFRCDPISEHNRLYWYRQTLGQGPEFLTYFQNEAQLEKSRLLSDRFSAERPKGSFSTLEIQRTEQGDSAMYLCASSLARLTANYGYTFGSGTRLTVV.

Many counts were recorded for this clonotype. The chain combines TRBV29-1 with TRBJ2-7; D gene unclear. V dropped 1 base and J dropped 2 bases, with 6 bases sitting between them. Germline CDR1 SQVTM, CDR2 ANQGSEA. The CDR3 length is 12 residues. The DNA of the CDR3 is TGCAGCGTTGAAGGGCAGGCCTACGAGCAGTACTTC. Translation: CSVEGQAYEQYF.

About this clonotype itself: A read error may be the cause here, since a much bigger clone is one base away. The chain carries TRBV10-3 and TRBJ2-1, with D perhaps TRBD1 (8 bases). V was cut by 4 bases and J by 10 bases, with 26 bases left in between. This CDR3 is built from 17 residues. Germline loops: CDR1 ENHRY, CDR2 SYGVKD. CDR3 nucleotide sequence: TGTGCCATCAGTGGGACAGGGAGGGTGTCCCAAACCTACGAGCAGTTCTTC. This translates into CAISGTGRVSQTYEQFF.

On this clonotype: The junction and the germline gene differ at one end; a read error may be behind it. The rearrangement links TRBV6-1 to TRBJ2-1; 10 bases agree with TRBD2. The CDR3 runs to 14 residues. The germline V gene has CDR1 MNHNS and CDR2 SASEGT. CDR3: CSSRQAGGVDEQFF. CDR3 coding DNA: TGTTCCAGCAGACAAGCGGGAGGGGTGGATGAGCAGTTCTTC.